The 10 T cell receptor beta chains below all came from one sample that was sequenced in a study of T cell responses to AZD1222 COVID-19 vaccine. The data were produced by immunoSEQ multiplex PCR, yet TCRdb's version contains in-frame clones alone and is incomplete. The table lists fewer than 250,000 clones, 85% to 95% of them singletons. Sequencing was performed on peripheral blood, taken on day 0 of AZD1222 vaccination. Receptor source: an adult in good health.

The CDR3 region has the DNA TGTGCCAGCATCGGTCCCTCTGGAAACACCATATATTTT. It translates to CASIGPSGNTIYF. This sequence joins TRBV6-5 and TRBJ1-3; D uncertain. The V end lost 7 bases, the J end lost 0 bases, and 7 bases lay between the germline ends. Per the germline V gene, CDR1 is MNHEY and CDR2 is SVGAGI. This CDR3 is 13 amino acids long.

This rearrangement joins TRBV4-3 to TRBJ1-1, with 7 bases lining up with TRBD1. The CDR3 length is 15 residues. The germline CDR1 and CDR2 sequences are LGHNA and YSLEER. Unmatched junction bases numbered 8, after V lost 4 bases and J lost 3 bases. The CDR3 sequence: CASSLSRGLYTEAFF. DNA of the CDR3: TGCGCCAGCAGCCTTTCCAGGGGGTTATACACTGAAGCTTTCTTT.

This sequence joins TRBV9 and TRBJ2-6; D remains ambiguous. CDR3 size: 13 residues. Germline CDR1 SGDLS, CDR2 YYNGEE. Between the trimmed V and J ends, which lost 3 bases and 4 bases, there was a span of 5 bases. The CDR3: CASSAPGANVLTF. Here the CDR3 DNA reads TGTGCCAGCAGCGCGCCCGGGGCCAACGTCCTGACTTTC.

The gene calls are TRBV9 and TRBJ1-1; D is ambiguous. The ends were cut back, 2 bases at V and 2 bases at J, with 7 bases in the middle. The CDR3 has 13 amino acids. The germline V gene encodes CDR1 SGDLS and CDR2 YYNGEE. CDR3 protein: CASSVWTNTEAFF. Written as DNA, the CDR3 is TGTGCCAGCAGCGTTTGGACCAACACTGAAGCTTTCTTT. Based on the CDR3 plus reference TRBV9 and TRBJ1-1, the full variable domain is DSGVTQTPKHLITATGQRVTLRCSPRSGDLSVYWYQQSLDQGLQFLIQYYNGEERAKGNILERFSAQQFPDLHSELNLSSLELGDSALYFCASSVWTNTEAFFGQGTRLTVV.

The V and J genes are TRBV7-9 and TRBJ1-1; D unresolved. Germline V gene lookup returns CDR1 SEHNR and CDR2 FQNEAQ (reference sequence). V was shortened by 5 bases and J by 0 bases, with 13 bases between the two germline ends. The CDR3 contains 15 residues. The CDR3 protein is CASSRPVKMNTEAFF. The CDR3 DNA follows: TGTGCCAGCAGCCGCCCCGTCAAGATGAACACTGAAGCTTTCTTT.

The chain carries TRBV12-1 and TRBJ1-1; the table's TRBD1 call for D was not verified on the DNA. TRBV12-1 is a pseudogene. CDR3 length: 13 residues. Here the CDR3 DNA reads TGTGCCACCGCCGGACAGGGGAAGGGAAGAGCTTTCTTT. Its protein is CATAGQGKGRAFF.

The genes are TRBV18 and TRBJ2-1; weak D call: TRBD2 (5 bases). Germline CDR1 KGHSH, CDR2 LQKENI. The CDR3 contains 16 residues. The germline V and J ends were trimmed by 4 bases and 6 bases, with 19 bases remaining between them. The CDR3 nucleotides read TGTGCCAGCTCACAAATAGGACTGGGGTCTGGCAATGAGCAGTTCTTC. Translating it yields CASSQIGLGSGNEQFF.

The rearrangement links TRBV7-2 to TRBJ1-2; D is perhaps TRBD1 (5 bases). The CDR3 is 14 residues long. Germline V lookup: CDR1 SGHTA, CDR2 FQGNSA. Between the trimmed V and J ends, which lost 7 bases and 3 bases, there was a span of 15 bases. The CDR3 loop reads CASNPTDRYYGYTF. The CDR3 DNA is TGTGCCAGCAACCCGACAGACAGATACTATGGCTACACCTTC.

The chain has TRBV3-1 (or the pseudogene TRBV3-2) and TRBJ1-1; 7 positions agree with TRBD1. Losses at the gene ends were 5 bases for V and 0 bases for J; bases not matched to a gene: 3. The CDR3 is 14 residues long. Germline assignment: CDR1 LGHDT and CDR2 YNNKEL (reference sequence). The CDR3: CASSSDRVNTEAFF. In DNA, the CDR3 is TGTGCCAGCAGCTCTGACAGGGTGAACACTGAAGCTTTCTTT.

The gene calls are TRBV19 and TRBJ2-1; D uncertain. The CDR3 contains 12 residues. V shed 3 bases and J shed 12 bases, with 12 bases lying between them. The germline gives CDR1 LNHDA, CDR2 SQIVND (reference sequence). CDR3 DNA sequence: TGTGCCAGTAGTATTGAGAAGTCTAGGCAGTTCTTC. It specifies CASSIEKSRQFF.